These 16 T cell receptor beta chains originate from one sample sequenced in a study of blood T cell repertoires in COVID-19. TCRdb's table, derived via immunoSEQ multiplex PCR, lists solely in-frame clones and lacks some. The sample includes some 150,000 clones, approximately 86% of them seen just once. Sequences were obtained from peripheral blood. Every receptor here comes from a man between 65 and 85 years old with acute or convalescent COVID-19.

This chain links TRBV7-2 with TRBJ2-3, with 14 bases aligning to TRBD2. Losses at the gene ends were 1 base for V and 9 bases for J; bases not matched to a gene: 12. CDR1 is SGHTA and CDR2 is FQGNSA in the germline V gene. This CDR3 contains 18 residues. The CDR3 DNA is TGTGCCAGCAGCTTAGTGTCGGGGACTAGCGGGAGCTTGGGGACGCAGTATTTT. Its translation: CASSLVSGTSGSLGTQYF.

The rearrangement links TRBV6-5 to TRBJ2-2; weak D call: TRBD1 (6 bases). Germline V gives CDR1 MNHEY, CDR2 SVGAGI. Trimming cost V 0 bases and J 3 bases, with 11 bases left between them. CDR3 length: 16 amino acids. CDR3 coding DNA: TGTGCCAGCAGTTACTCCAGGGGACAAGACACCGGGGAGCTGTTTTTT. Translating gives CASSYSRGQDTGELFF.

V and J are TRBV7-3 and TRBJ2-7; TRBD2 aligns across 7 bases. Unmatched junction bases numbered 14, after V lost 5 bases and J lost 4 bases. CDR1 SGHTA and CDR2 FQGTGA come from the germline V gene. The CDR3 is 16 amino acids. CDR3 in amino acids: CASSPPTSIPSYEQYF. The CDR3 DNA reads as TGTGCCAGCAGCCCGCCGACTAGCATTCCGTCGTACGAGCAGTACTTC.

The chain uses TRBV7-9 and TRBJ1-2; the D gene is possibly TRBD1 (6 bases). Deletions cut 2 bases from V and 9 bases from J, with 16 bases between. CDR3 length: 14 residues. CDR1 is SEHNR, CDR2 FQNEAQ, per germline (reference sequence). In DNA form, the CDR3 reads TGTGCCAGCAGCTTACCTACCGGTCAGGGGAGCTACACCTTC. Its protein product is CASSLPTGQGSYTF.

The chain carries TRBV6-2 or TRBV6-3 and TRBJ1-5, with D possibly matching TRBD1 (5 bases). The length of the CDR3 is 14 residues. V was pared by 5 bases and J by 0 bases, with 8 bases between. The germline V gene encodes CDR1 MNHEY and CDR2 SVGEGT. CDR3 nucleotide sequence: TGTGCCAGCAGTCGGGGGAATAGCAATCAGCCCCAGCATTTT. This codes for CASSRGNSNQPQHF.

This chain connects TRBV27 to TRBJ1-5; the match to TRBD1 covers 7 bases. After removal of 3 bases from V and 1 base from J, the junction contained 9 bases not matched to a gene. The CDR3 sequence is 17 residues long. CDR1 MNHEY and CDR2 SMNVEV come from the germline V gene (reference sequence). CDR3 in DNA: TGTGCCAGCAGTTTCCTTTTACAGGGGCCCAGCAATCAGCCCCAGCATTTT. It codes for CASSFLLQGPSNQPQHF.

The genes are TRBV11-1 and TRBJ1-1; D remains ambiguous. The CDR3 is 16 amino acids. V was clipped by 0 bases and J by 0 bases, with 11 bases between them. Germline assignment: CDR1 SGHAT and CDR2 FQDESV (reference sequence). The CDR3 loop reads CASSLAPGLVNTEAFF. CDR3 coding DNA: TGTGCCAGCAGCTTAGCACCGGGTTTAGTGAACACTGAAGCTTTCTTT.

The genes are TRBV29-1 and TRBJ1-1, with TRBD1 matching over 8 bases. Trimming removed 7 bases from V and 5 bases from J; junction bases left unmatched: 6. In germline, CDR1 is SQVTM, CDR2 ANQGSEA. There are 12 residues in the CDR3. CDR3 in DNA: TGCAGCGCATTTACAGGGGGAACTGAAGCTTTCTTT. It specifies CSAFTGGTEAFF.

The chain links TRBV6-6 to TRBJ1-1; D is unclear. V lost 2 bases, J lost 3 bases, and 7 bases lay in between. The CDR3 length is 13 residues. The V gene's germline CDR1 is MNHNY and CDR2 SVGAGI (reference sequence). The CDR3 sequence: CASSYRSDTEAFF. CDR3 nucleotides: TGTGCCAGCAGTTACCGGTCGGACACTGAAGCTTTCTTT.

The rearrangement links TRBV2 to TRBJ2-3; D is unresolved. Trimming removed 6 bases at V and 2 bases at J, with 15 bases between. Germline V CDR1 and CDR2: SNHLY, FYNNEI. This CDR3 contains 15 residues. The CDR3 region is CASSSYPRNTDTQYF. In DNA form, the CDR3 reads TGTGCCAGCAGCAGTTATCCCAGAAACACAGATACGCAGTATTTT.

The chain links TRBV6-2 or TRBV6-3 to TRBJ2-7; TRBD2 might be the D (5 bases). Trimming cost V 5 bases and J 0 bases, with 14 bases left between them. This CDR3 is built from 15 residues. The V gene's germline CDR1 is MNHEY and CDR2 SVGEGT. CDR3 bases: TGTGCCAGCAGTAACGGACTGTCGAGCTCCTACGAGCAGTACTTC. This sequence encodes CASSNGLSSSYEQYF.

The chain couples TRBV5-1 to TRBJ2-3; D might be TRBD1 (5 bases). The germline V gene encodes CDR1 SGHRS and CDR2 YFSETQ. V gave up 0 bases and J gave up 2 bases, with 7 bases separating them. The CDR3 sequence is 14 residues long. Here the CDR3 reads CASSLEQDTDTQYF. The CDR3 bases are TGCGCCAGCAGCTTGGAACAGGACACAGATACGCAGTATTTT.

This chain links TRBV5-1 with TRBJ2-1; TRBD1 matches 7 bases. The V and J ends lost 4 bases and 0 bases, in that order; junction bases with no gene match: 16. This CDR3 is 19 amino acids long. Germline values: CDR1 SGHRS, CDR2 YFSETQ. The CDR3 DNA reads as TGCGCCAGCAGCCCCGGGATAACCCAGGGGGTAAGCTCCTACAATGAGCAGTTCTTC. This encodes CASSPGITQGVSSYNEQFF. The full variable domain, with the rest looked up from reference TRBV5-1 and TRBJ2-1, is KAGVTQTPRYLIKTRGQQVTLSCSPISGHRSVSWYQQTPGQGLQFLFEYFSETQRNKGNFPGRFSGRQFSNSRSEMNVSTLELGDSALYLCASSPGITQGVSSYNEQFFGPGTRLTVL.

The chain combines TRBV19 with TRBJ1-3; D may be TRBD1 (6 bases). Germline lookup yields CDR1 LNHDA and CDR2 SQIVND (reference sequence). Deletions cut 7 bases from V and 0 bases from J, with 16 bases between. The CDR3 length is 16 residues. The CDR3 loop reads CASISTGPRSGNTIYF. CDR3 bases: TGTGCCAGTATCTCGACAGGACCGCGCTCTGGAAACACCATATATTTT.

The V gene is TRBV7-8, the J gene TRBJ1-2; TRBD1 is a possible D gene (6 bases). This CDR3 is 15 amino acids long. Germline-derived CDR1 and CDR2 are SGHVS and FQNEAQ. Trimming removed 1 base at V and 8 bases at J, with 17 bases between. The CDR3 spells CASSLVFGQGLGYTF. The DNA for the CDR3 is TGTGCCAGCAGCTTAGTATTTGGCCAGGGGTTAGGCTACACCTTC.

CDR3 DNA: TGTGCCAGCAGCTTCCAAAGCGGGAGCACCTACAATGAGCAGTTCTTC. Residues: CASSFQSGSTYNEQFF. This chain uses TRBV9 with TRBJ2-1, with 8 bases that match TRBD2. This CDR3 comprises 16 residues. Per germline, CDR1 SGDLS and CDR2 YYNGEE. V dropped 4 bases and J dropped 2; count of bases not matched to a gene: 8. Looking up the rest from reference TRBV9 and TRBJ2-1 gives the full variable domain: DSGVTQTPKHLITATGQRVTLRCSPRSGDLSVYWYQQSLDQGLQFLIQYYNGEERAKGNILERFSAQQFPDLHSELNLSSLELGDSALYFCASSFQSGSTYNEQFFGPGTRLTVL.